The rows below give T cell receptor beta chains drawn from one sample of a study of CD8 T cells in ankylosing spondylitis. TCRdb recomputed calls from the 5' RACE reads with MiXCR, one row per CDR3 protein. Of under 850,000 distinct CDR3 sequences in the sample, roughly 19% were seen once. Sample: blood, either unsorted or a sorted T cell fraction (not recorded which). Every receptor here comes from a male donor with ankylosing spondylitis. Each CDR3 is given with its conserved first and last residue. The order of the fields is clone size, V gene, D gene, J gene, CDR3 DNA, CDR3 protein. D genes are given only for firm matches. Only part of the rows carry a size: once, few, many, or a class if the clone is expanded.

NA	TRBV12-3/TRBV12-4	TRBD1	TRBJ1-2	TGTGCCAGCAGTTGGGACAGAGACTATGGCTACACCTTC	CASSWDRDYGYTF
NA	TRBV3-1	NA	TRBJ2-7	TGTGCCAGCAGCCAAGATTGGCAGGGCCGCTACGAGCAGTACTTC	CASSQDWQGRYEQYF
NA	TRBV6-1	NA	TRBJ2-7	TGTGCCAGCAGTGAAGCCGGGGGGCCTCCCTACGAGCAGTACTTC	CASSEAGGPPYEQYF
few	TRBV6-1	NA	TRBJ1-4	TGTGCCAGCAAAACACAGGGAAGAAACTTAGGGACTAATGAAAAACTGTTTTTT	CASKTQGRNLGTNEKLFF
NA	TRBV12-3/TRBV12-4	NA	TRBJ2-1	TGTGCCAGCAGTGGGGCCACAGTTTACAATGAGCAGTTCTTC	CASSGATVYNEQFF
few	TRBV25-1	NA	TRBJ2-2	TGTGCCAGCAGTGAATACCGGGGACCGAACACCGGGGAGCTGTTTTTT	CASSEYRGPNTGELFF
NA	TRBV27	NA	TRBJ2-5	TGTGCCAGCAGTGGGGCTAGCTCGGGGAGAGAGACCCAGTACTTC	CASSGASSGRETQYF
NA	TRBV10-3	TRBD1	TRBJ2-5	TGTGCCACAGGGACAGGGGGGGAGACCCAGTACTTC	CATGTGGETQYF
NA	TRBV14	NA	TRBJ2-7	TGTGCCAGCAGCCAAGGGGTCGCCGGAACAGGTCGCTACGAGCAGTACTTC	CASSQGVAGTGRYEQYF
NA	TRBV20-1	NA	TRBJ2-2	TGCAGTGCTAGAACCCCGCGGGAGCTGTTTTTT	CSARTPRELFF
few	TRBV12-3/TRBV12-4	NA	TRBJ2-1	TGTGCCAGCAGTTTCTCAGGGACATACAATGAGCAGTTCTTC	CASSFSGTYNEQFF
few	TRBV24-1	TRBD1	TRBJ1-3	TGTGCCACCAGTGACCAACGCGCTAGACAGGGGCGACCCATATATTTT	CATSDQRARQGRPIYF
few	TRBV7-2	NA	TRBJ1-4	TGTGCCAGCAGCCGAGGGATGGCTAGTTCCGGAAAACTGTTTTTT	CASSRGMASSGKLFF
NA	TRBV25-1	TRBD2	TRBJ2-7	TGTGCCAGCAGGCAGGGAGGGAGCGAGCAGTACTTC	CASRQGGSEQYF
few	TRBV12-3/TRBV12-4	TRBD1	TRBJ1-2	TGTGCCAGCAGTCCTGGGACAGGGGAGGTATTCTATGGCTACACCTTC	CASSPGTGEVFYGYTF
NA	TRBV7-8	TRBD1	TRBJ1-1	TGTGCCAGCAGCACAGTAGACAGGGGCGCTGAAGCTTTCTTT	CASSTVDRGAEAFF
NA	TRBV28	TRBD2	TRBJ2-5	TGTGCCAGCACGGGACTAGCGGGACACGAGACCCAGTACTTC	CASTGLAGHETQYF
many	TRBV4-2	NA	TRBJ2-1	TGCGCCAGCTCTCAGGAAAGCTCCTACAATGAGCAGTTCTTC	CASSQESSYNEQFF
few	TRBV10-3	NA	TRBJ2-3	TGTGCCATCAGGCCAGCGGGCACAGATACGCAGTATTTT	CAIRPAGTDTQYF
few	TRBV6-1	NA	TRBJ1-4	TGTGCCAGCAGTCCCCAATCTGGGGACACAATAATGAGGAAACTGTTTTTT	CASSPQSGDTIMRKLFF
few	TRBV20-1	NA	TRBJ2-1	TGCAGTGCTAGAGATCTTGGGGAATACAATGAGCAGTTCTTC	CSARDLGEYNEQFF
NA	TRBV5-1	NA	TRBJ2-7	TGCGCCAGCAGCTTGGACAGGGAACCCTACGAGCAGTACTTC	CASSLDREPYEQYF
few	TRBV6-6	NA	TRBJ2-1	TGTGCCAGCACACGGGATCCCGCCGAGCAGTTCTTC	CASTRDPAEQFF
NA	TRBV7-2	TRBD1	TRBJ2-1	TGTGCCAGCAGCGAGACAGGGGGCTCCTACAATGAGCAGTTCTTC	CASSETGGSYNEQFF
many	TRBV12-3/TRBV12-4	NA	TRBJ2-1	TGTGCCAGCAGCTTGGCGGGTGAGCAGTTCTTC	CASSLAGEQFF
few	TRBV25-1	NA	TRBJ2-7	TGTGCCAGCAGTGAAGGGGGGCAGATCTACGAGCAGTACTTC	CASSEGGQIYEQYF
NA	TRBV7-9	TRBD1	TRBJ2-6	TGTGCCAGACTTGAGACAGGGCCTGGGGCCAACGTCCTGACTTTC	CARLETGPGANVLTF
NA	TRBV20-1	TRBD2	TRBJ2-1	TGCAGTGCTATGGGACTAGCGGGAGGAGATCGGGGTGAGCAGTTCTTC	CSAMGLAGGDRGEQFF
few	TRBV28	TRBD1	TRBJ2-3	TGTGCCAGCAGTCCCGGACGGACAGGGTTCACAGATACGCAGTATTTT	CASSPGRTGFTDTQYF
few	TRBV6-1	NA	TRBJ2-1	TGTGCCAGCAGTCCCCGCGCGGGACAGAGCTCCTACAATGAGCAGTTCTTC	CASSPRAGQSSYNEQFF
many	TRBV10-3	TRBD2	TRBJ2-1	TGTGCCATCAGTGAGTCTGGACTAGCGGGGGGGCATGAGCAGTTCTTC	CAISESGLAGGHEQFF
NA	TRBV20-1	TRBD2	TRBJ2-1	TGCAGTGCCTTGGGACTAGTTCGGGGTTTTGCCAATGAGCAGTTCTTC	CSALGLVRGFANEQFF
NA	TRBV5-1	NA	TRBJ1-3	TGCGCCAGCAGTTTGGGGGTCAACTCTGGAAACACCATATATTTT	CASSLGVNSGNTIYF
NA	TRBV27	NA	TRBJ2-6	TGTGCCAGCAGTTCGGTCGGTCTTGGGGCCAACGTCCTGACTTTC	CASSSVGLGANVLTF
few	TRBV7-3	NA	TRBJ1-6	TGTGCCAGCAGCTTAACTCCGCAGGGAGGATCACCCCTCCACTTT	CASSLTPQGGSPLHF
NA	TRBV15	NA	TRBJ1-1	TGTGCCACCAGCAGAGTTGGATTTACGAACACTGAAGCTTTCTTT	CATSRVGFTNTEAFF
NA	TRBV7-3	TRBD2	TRBJ2-1	TGTGCCAGCAGCTTACTCTCAGCGGGGGGCAGCAATGAGCAGTTCTTC	CASSLLSAGGSNEQFF
NA	TRBV3-1	NA	TRBJ1-2	TGTGCCAGCAGCCAAGAGGGGCGAGGCTACACCTTC	CASSQEGRGYTF
NA	TRBV20-1	NA	TRBJ1-1	TGCAGTGCTAGAGATGGGAAGGGCCCTACTGAAGCTTTCTTT	CSARDGKGPTEAFF
many	TRBV24-1	TRBD2	TRBJ2-1	TGTGCCACCAGTGATCCCGGGACTAGCGGCGAGACTGTCAGTGAGCAGTTCTTC	CATSDPGTSGETVSEQFF
NA	TRBV6-1	TRBD2	TRBJ2-1	TGTGCCAGCAGTGAAAGTAGCGGGGGCTACAATGAGCAGTTCTTC	CASSESSGGYNEQFF
few	TRBV10-3	NA	TRBJ1-1	TGTGCCATCAGTGTTGGACGGGAAGCTTTCTTT	CAISVGREAFF